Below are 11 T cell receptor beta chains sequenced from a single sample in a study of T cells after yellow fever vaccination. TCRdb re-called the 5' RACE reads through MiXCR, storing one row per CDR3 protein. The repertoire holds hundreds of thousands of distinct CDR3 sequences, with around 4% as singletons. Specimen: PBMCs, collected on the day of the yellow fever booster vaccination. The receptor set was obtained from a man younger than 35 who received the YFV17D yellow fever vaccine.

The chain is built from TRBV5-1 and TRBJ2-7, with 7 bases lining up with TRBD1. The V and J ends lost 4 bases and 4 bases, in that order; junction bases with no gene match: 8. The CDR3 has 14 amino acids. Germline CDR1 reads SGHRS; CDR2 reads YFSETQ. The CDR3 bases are TGCGCCAGCAGCATCGGGACAGTTCGATACGAGCAGTACGTC. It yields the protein CASSIGTVRYEQYV.

In nucleotides, the CDR3 is TGTGCCAGCAGTTTCGGGAGAAATAGCAATCAGCCCCAGCATTTT. Translated, it gives CASSFGRNSNQPQHF. The chain uses TRBV11-2 and TRBJ1-5, with unresolved D. Germline CDR1 and CDR2: SGHAT and FQNNGV. This CDR3 region has 15 residues. Deletions cut 6 bases from V and 0 bases from J, with 12 bases between.

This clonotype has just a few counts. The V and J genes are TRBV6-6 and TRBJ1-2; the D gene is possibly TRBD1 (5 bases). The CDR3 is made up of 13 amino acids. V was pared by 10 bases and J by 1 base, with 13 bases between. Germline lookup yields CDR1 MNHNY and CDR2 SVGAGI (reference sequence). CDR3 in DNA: TGTGCCATCATGGACAATTTTAACTATGGCTACACCTTC. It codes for CAIMDNFNYGYTF.

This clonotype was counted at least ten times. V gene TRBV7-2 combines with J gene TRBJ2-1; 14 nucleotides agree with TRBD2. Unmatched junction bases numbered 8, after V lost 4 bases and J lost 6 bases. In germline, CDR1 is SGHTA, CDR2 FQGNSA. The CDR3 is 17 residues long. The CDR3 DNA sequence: TGTGCCAGCAGCTCCCGGACTAGCGGGGGGCCCATCAATGAGCAGTTCTTC. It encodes CASSSRTSGGPINEQFF.

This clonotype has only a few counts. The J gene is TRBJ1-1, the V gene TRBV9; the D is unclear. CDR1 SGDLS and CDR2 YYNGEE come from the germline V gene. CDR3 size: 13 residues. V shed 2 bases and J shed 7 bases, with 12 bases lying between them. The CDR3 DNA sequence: TGTGCCAGCAGCGTGTGGGGTAGTGATGAAGCTTTCTTT. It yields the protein CASSVWGSDEAFF.

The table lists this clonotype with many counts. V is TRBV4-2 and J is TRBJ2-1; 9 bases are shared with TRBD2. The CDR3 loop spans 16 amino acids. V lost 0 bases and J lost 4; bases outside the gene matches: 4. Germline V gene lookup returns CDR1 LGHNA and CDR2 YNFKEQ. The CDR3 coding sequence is TGTGCCAGCAGCCAAGAAGGGCGGGGGGGATACAATGAGCAGTTCTTC. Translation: CASSQEGRGGYNEQFF.

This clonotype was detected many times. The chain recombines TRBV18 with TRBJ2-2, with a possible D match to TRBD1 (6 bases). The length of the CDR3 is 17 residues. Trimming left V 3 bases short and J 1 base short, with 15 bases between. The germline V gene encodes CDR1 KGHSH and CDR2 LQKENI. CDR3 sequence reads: CASSPLLGQLNTGELFF. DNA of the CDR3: TGTGCCAGCTCACCGCTCCTTGGACAGCTGAACACCGGGGAGCTGTTTTTT.

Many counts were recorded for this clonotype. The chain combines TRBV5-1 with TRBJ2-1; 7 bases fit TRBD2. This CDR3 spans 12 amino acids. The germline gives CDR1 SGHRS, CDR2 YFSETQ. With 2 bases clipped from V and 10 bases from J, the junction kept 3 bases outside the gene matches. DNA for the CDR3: TGCGCCAGCAGCTTCATAGCGGGCGAGCAGTTCTTC. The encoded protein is CASSFIAGEQFF.

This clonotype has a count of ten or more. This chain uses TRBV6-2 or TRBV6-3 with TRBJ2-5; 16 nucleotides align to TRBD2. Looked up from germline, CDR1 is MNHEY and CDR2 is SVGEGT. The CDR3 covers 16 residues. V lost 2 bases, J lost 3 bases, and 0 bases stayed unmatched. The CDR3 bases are TGTGCCAGCAGTTACGGGACTAGCGGGGGGGAAGAGACCCAGTACTTC. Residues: CASSYGTSGGEETQYF.

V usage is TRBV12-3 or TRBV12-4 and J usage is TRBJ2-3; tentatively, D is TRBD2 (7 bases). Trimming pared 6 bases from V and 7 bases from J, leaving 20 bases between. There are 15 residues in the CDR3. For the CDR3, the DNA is TGTGCCAGCAGCGCTCAGGTGGGGGGGCCGTATACGCAGTATTTT. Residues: CASSAQVGGPYTQYF.

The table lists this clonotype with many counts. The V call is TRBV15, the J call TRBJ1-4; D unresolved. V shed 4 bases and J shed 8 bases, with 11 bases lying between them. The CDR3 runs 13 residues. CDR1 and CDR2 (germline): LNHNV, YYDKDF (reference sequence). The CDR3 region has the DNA TGTGCCACCAGCAAGATGGGTGGGGAAAAACTGTTTTTT. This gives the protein CATSKMGGEKLFF.